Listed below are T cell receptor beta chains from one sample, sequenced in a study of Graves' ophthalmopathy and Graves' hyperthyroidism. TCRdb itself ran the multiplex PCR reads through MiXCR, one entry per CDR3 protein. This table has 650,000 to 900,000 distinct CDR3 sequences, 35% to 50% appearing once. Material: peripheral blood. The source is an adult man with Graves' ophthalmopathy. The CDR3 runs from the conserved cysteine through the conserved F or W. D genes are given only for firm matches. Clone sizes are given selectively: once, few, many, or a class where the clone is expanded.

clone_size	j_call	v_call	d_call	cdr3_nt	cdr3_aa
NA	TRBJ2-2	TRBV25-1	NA	TGTGCCAGCAGTCGAAGTTCTCACACCGGGGAGCTGTTTTTT	CASSRSSHTGELFF
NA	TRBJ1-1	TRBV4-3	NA	TGCGCCAGCAGCCAAGATCAGGGTTTGGAAGCTTTCTTT	CASSQDQGLEAFF
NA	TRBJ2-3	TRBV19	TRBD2	TGTGCCAGTAGGAAACTAGCGGGAGTAACAGATACGCAGTATTTT	CASRKLAGVTDTQYF
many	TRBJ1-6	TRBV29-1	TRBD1	TGCAGCGTTGGCCGGGACAGTAATTCACCCCTCCACTTT	CSVGRDSNSPLHF
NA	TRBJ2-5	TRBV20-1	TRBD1	TGCAGTGCTAGGACAGGGGGGGGGACGAGAGAGACCCAGTACTTC	CSARTGGGTRETQYF
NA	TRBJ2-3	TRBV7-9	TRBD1	TGTGCCAGCAGCTTAGAGGGACAGGGCCGCACAGATACGCAGTATTTT	CASSLEGQGRTDTQYF
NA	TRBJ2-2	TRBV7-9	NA	TGTGCCAGCCAGGGGAATAACACCGGGGAGCTGTTTTTT	CASQGNNTGELFF
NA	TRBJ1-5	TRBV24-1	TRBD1	TGTGCCAACCAGGGACAGGAGGAAGAGACCCAGCATTTT	CANQGQEEETQHF
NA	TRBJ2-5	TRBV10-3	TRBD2	TGTGCCATCCATAGCGGGACCCAAGAGACCCAGTACTTC	CAIHSGTQETQYF
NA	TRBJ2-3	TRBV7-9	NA	TGTGCCAGCACCCTAGGAACGGGGGTGTCTAACACAGATACGCAGTATTTT	CASTLGTGVSNTDTQYF
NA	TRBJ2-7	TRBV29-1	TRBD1	TGCAGCGTTGAAGGCGGACAGGCGGGCTACGGGCAGTACTTC	CSVEGGQAGYGQYF
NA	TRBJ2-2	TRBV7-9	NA	TGTGCCAGCAGCCTCAACCAAGCGGTATCGAACACCGGGGAGCTGTTTTTT	CASSLNQAVSNTGELFF
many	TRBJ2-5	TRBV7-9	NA	TGTGCCAGCAGCTTAGGCGGGACCCAAGAGACCCAGTACTTC	CASSLGGTQETQYF
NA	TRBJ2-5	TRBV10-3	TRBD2	TGTGCCGTCAAGCGGGGAGGCGAGACCCAGTACTTC	CAVKRGGETQYF
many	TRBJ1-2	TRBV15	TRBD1	TGTGCCACCAGCAGGCCGGGACAGGCGGGCTACACCTTC	CATSRPGQAGYTF
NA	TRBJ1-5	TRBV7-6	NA	TGTGCCAGCAGACCAAGGGGCCGGGGCAATCAGCCCCAGCATTTT	CASRPRGRGNQPQHF
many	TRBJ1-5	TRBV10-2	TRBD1	TGCGCCAGCAGTGAACTAGGGACAGTCAATCAGCCCCAGCATTTT	CASSELGTVNQPQHF
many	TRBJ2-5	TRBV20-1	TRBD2	TGCAGTGCTAGTTTTGGCGGGAGAGGAGAGACCCAGTACTTC	CSASFGGRGETQYF
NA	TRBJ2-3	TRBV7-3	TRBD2	TGTGCCAGCAGCACTAGCGGGAGTCGCACAGATACGCAGTATTTT	CASSTSGSRTDTQYF
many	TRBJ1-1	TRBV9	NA	TGTGCCAGCAGCTCCAGGGTCGAAGCTGAAGCTTTCTTT	CASSSRVEAEAFF
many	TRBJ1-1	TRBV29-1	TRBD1	TGCAGCGTTGAAGGTGGTTTGGGACAGGGGTGGACTGAAGCTTTCTTT	CSVEGGLGQGWTEAFF
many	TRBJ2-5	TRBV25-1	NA	TGTGCCAGCAGTGAAGGGGGGCCGGAAGAGACCCAGTACTTC	CASSEGGPEETQYF
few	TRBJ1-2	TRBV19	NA	TGTGCCAGCAGTTATTCGACCGCCTATGGCTACACCTTC	CASSYSTAYGYTF
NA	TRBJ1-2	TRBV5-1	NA	TGCGCCAGCAGCTTGGCCGAGGGTGGCGGCTACACCTTC	CASSLAEGGGYTF
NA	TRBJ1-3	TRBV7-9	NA	TGCGCCAGCAGCCTTCCGAAAGGGAGGTCTGGAAACACCATATATTTT	CASSLPKGRSGNTIYF
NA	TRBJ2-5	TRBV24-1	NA	TGTGCCACCAGTGATTTTGGACAGAGCCCTAATTCGTTAGAGACCCAGTACTTC	CATSDFGQSPNSLETQYF
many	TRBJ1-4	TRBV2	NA	TGTGCCAGCTGGTTAGGGCAGCCGGGTGATTTCGGGAAAAAACTGTTTTTT	CASWLGQPGDFGKKLFF
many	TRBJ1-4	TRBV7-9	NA	TGTGCCAGCAGCTTAGGAGGGGATGAAAAACTGTTTTTT	CASSLGGDEKLFF
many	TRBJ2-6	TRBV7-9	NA	TGTGCCAGCAGCTCAGGGGTCCGCTCTGGGGCCAACGTCCTGACTTTC	CASSSGVRSGANVLTF
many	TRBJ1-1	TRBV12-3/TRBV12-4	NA	TGTGCCAGCAGTTCCACATGGAACACTGAAGCTTTCTTT	CASSSTWNTEAFF
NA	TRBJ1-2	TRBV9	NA	TGTGCCAGCAGCGTACGACAGGAGAACTATGGCTACACCTTC	CASSVRQENYGYTF
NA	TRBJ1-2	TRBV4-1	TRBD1	TGCGCCAGCAGCTTGTGGACAGGGGGTGAAGACTATGGCTACACCTTC	CASSLWTGGEDYGYTF
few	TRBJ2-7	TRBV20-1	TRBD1	TGCAGTGCTGGACCCGGGACAGGGACCTACGAGCAGTACTTC	CSAGPGTGTYEQYF
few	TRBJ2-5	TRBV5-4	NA	TGTGCCAGCAGCGGGCTTGGGGCAGAGACCCAGTACTTC	CASSGLGAETQYF
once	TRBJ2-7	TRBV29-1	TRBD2	TGCAGCCCCGGACTAGCGGAACCCTACGAGCAGTACTTC	CSPGLAEPYEQYF
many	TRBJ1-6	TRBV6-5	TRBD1	TGTGCCAGCAGTGAGGGACAGCCGCGGAGCACCCTCCACTTT	CASSEGQPRSTLHF
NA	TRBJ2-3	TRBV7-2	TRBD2	TGTGCCAGCAGACGACTAGCGAGCGCTAGCACAGATACGCAGTATTTT	CASRRLASASTDTQYF
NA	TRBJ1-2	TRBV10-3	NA	TGTGCCATCAGCGTTGAGTACCAGGGAAGGGATGGCTACACCTTC	CAISVEYQGRDGYTF
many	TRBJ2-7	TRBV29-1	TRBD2	TGCAGCGTTTCCTTCCGGACTAGCGGCCACTACGAGCAGTACTTC	CSVSFRTSGHYEQYF
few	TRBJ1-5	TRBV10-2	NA	TGCGCCATCGAGGGGCATCAGCCCCAGCATTTT	CAIEGHQPQHF
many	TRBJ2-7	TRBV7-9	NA	TGTGCCAGCAGCAACGGACAGTCTCCCCACGAGCAGTACTTC	CASSNGQSPHEQYF
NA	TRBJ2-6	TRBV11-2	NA	TGTGCCAGCAGCTTCGTCGGGGCCAACGTCCTGACTTTC	CASSFVGANVLTF
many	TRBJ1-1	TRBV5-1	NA	TGCGCCAGCAGCTTGGAAGGGGGGTCTAACACTGAAGCTTTCTTT	CASSLEGGSNTEAFF
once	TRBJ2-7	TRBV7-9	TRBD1	TGTGCCAGCAGATTATCCGGGACAGGGGATTCCTACGAGCAGTACTTC	CASRLSGTGDSYEQYF
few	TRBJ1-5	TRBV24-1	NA	TGTGCCAGCAGTTTACACGGACCCAATCAGCCCCAGCATTTT	CASSLHGPNQPQHF
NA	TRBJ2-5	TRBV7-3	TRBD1	TGTGCCCCCCGGGACAGCCGCAACCAAGAGACCCAGTACTTC	CAPRDSRNQETQYF
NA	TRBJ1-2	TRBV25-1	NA	TGTGCCAGCAGTTCCCTCACCAGCCTAGCTAACTATGGCTACACCTTC	CASSSLTSLANYGYTF
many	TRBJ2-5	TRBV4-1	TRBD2	TGCGCCAGCAGCCAACCGGGACTAGCGGGAGTTGAGACCCAGTACTTC	CASSQPGLAGVETQYF
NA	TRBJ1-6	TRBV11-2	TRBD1	TGTGCCAGCAGACGGACAGGGGGGAAATCTTCACCCCTCCACTTT	CASRRTGGKSSPLHF
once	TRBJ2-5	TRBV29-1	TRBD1	TGCAGCGTTGAGTTTGCCACAGGGGGTCGGCAAGAGACCCAGTACTTC	CSVEFATGGRQETQYF
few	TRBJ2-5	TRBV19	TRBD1	TGTGCCAGTAGTAGGGACAGGGGGAGCCAAGAGATCCAGTACTTC	CASSRDRGSQEIQYF
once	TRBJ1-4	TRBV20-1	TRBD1	TGCAGTGCTAGAAGGACAGGGGATTTAGGAAAACTGTTTTTT	CSARRTGDLGKLFF
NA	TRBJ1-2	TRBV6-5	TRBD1	TGTGCCAGCAGTTACCCTGGGACAGGGGGCACTGGGTACACCTTC	CASSYPGTGGTGYTF
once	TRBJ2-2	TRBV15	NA	TGTGCCACCAGCAGAACCGGGGAGCTGTTTTTT	CATSRTGELFF
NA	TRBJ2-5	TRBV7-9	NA	TGTGCCAGCAGCTTTTTCGCAGAGACCCAGTACTTC	CASSFFAETQYF
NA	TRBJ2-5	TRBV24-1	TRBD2	TGTGCCACCAGTGATCCCACTTTGGGACTACTAGCGGGAGGAGAGACCCAGTACTTC	CATSDPTLGLLAGGETQYF
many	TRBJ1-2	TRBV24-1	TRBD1	TGTGCCACCAGTGCGAGGGACAGCTATGGCTACACCTTC	CATSARDSYGYTF
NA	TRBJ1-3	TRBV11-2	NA	TGTGCCAGCAAAGGACGAGTCTCTGGAAACACCATATATTTT	CASKGRVSGNTIYF